This is a list of T cell receptor beta chains from one sample in a study of OX40 agonist ivuxolimab in advanced cancers. The table came from immunoSEQ multiplex PCR; TCRdb's copy has only in-frame clones and leaves some out. The sample contains 40,000 to 55,000 clones, 88% of which appear only once. The starting material was CD4+ or CD8+ T cells sorted from blood, obtained in a trial of the OX40 agonist ivuxolimab. These receptors all stem from an adult with an advanced solid tumor such as melanoma, head and neck, liver or kidney cancer. Both conserved end residues are part of each CDR3. The order of the fields is clone size, V gene, J gene, D gene, CDR3 protein, CDR3 DNA. A D gene is named only where the DNA matches it firmly. Clone size, where shown, is once, few, many, or a class for clones that have expanded.

.	TRBV4-3	TRBJ2-7	.	CASSQGPDSYEQYF	TGCGCCAGCAGCCAAGGTCCGGACTCCTACGAGCAGTACTTC
.	TRBV7-2	TRBJ1-2	.	CASSLDKGRNYGYTF	TGTGCCAGCAGCTTAGATAAAGGGCGAAACTATGGCTACACCTTC
once	TRBV19	TRBJ1-5	.	CASSPPREWNQPQHF	TGTGCCAGTAGTCCGCCTCGTGAATGGAATCAGCCCCAGCATTTT
.	TRBV7-3	TRBJ2-7	.	CASSLVRYEQYF	TGTGCCAGCAGCTTAGTCAGGTACGAGCAGTACTTC
.	TRBV12-5	TRBJ2-5	TRBD2	CASGSREGGPGETQYF	TGTGCTAGTGGTTCCCGGGAGGGCGGCCCCGGGGAGACCCAGTACTTC
once	TRBV11-2	TRBJ1-6	TRBD1	CASTLTGTGNNSPLHF	TGTGCCAGCACCCTCACCGGGACAGGGAATAATTCACCCCTCCACTTT
.	TRBV2	TRBJ2-1	TRBD2	CASSVGTSGRDNEQFF	TGTGCCAGCAGTGTGGGGACTAGCGGGAGGGACAATGAGCAGTTCTTC
.	TRBV5-1	TRBJ1-6	TRBD1	CASSDGTGDNSPLHF	TGCGCCAGCAGCGACGGGACAGGGGATAATTCACCCCTCCACTTT
.	TRBV12-5	TRBJ1-2	.	CASGLAQGGYGYTF	TGTGCTAGTGGTTTGGCACAGGGTGGGTATGGCTACACCTTC
.	TRBV28	TRBJ1-5	.	CASSPHSGSNQPQHF	TGTGCCAGCAGTCCCCACTCGGGGAGCAATCAGCCCCAGCATTTT
.	TRBV6-1	TRBJ2-5	.	CASSEFGQSYGTQYF	TGTGCCAGCAGTGAATTCGGACAGAGTTACGGGACCCAGTACTTC
once	TRBV28	TRBJ2-7	TRBD1	CASSFFLGQLYEQYF	TGTGCCAGCAGTTTTTTTTTGGGACAGCTCTACGAGCAGTACTTC
.	TRBV11-2	TRBJ1-1	TRBD1	CASSTYRGGTEAFF	TGTGCCAGCAGCACCTACAGGGGTGGGACTGAAGCTTTCTTT
once	TRBV7-2	TRBJ2-5	TRBD1	CASSPSWTGGQETQYF	TGTGCCAGCAGCCCATCATGGACAGGGGGCCAAGAGACCCAGTACTTC
.	TRBV9	TRBJ2-4	.	CASSVGTSLAKNIQYF	TGTGCCAGCAGCGTCGGGACATCACTAGCCAAAAACATTCAGTACTTC
.	TRBV10-1	TRBJ2-5	.	CASSEAGRETQYF	TGCGCCAGCAGTGAGGCAGGGCGGGAGACCCAGTACTTC
once	TRBV7-9	TRBJ2-2	.	CAGGTENTGELFF	TGTGCCGGAGGCACAGAGAACACCGGGGAGCTGTTTTTT
.	TRBV19	TRBJ2-7	TRBD1	CASGPWDRAYEQYF	TGTGCCAGTGGTCCCTGGGACAGGGCCTACGAGCAGTACTTC
.	TRBV30	TRBJ1-2	.	CAWSVGGGYGYTF	TGTGCCTGGAGTGTTGGGGGAGGGTATGGCTACACCTTC
.	TRBV7-2	TRBJ1-2	.	CASSSRALPVGYTF	TGTGCCAGCAGCTCCAGGGCCCTCCCGGTGGGCTACACCTTC
.	TRBV9	TRBJ1-2	.	CASSVVGGGYTF	TGTGCCAGCAGCGTAGTGGGTGGGGGCTACACCTTC
.	TRBV27	TRBJ1-1	.	CASSFDRGAEAFF	TGTGCCAGCAGTTTTGATAGGGGCGCTGAAGCTTTCTTT
.	TRBV7-3	TRBJ2-4	.	CASSLDGQLAKNIQYF	TGTGCCAGCAGCTTAGACGGTCAATTAGCCAAAAACATTCAGTACTTC
.	TRBV5-5	TRBJ1-2	TRBD1	CASRQTGGYGYTF	TGTGCCAGCAGGCAGACAGGGGGCTATGGCTACACCTTC
.	TRBV21-1	TRBJ2-6	.	CASSKIGGVGQPGWANVLTF	TGTGCCAGCAGCAAGATTGGTGGGGTCGGCCAGCCGGGGTGGGCCAACGTCCTGACTTTC
.	TRBV4-2	TRBJ2-3	TRBD2	CASSQGGPVAGGTDTQYF	TGTGCCAGCAGCCAAGGGGGCCCTGTAGCGGGGGGCACAGATACGCAGTATTTT
.	TRBV1	TRBJ2-2	.	CTSNGTSGTGELFF	TGCACCAGCAACGGGACTAGCGGGACCGGGGAGCTGTTTTTT
.	TRBV9	TRBJ2-1	TRBD2	CASSVVGGEQFF	TGTGCCAGCAGCGTAGTGGGAGGGGAGCAGTTCTTC
.	TRBV11-3	TRBJ2-2	.	CAAGTPQSGELFF	TGTGCCGCCGGGACGCCCCAAAGCGGGGAGCTGTTTTTT
.	TRBV5-1	TRBJ2-5	.	CASSSLRAADQETQYF	TGCGCCAGCAGCTCGCTCCGAGCGGCCGATCAAGAGACCCAGTACTTC
.	TRBV18	TRBJ2-7	.	CASSQGEQGREQYF	TGTGCCAGCTCACAGGGAGAACAAGGGCGTGAGCAGTACTTC
.	TRBV27	TRBJ2-2	TRBD1	CASSPRQGSPITGELFF	TGTGCCAGCAGTCCTCGACAGGGCTCTCCCATAACCGGGGAGCTGTTTTTT
.	TRBV6-1	TRBJ2-3	.	CASSEAGGTDTQYF	TGTGCCAGCAGTGAAGCAGGAGGCACAGATACGCAGTATTTT
.	TRBV19	TRBJ2-4	TRBD2	CASNLRLADIQYF	TGTGCCAGTAATCTCAGACTAGCTGACATTCAGTACTTC
.	TRBV12-5	TRBJ2-5	TRBD2	CASAPTSGEETQYF	TGTGCTAGTGCCCCGACTAGCGGGGAAGAGACCCAGTACTTC
.	TRBV13	TRBJ2-2	.	CASREIKAPSTGELFF	TGTGCCAGCAGGGAAATTAAAGCCCCGAGCACCGGGGAGCTGTTTTTT
.	TRBV4-2	TRBJ1-2	TRBD1	CASSQVYRDSDGYTF	TGTGCCAGCAGCCAAGTATATAGGGACAGTGATGGCTACACCTTC
.	TRBV19	TRBJ2-7	.	CASSLGTVAEQYF	TGTGCCAGTAGTTTGGGGACGGTAGCCGAGCAGTACTTC
.	TRBV19	TRBJ2-7	TRBD1	CASSWGQGFYEQYF	TGTGCCAGTAGTTGGGGACAGGGGTTCTACGAGCAGTACTTC
.	TRBV10-1	TRBJ2-2	TRBD1	CASSFGQGTTGELFF	TGCGCCAGCAGTTTCGGACAGGGAACCACCGGGGAGCTGTTTTTT
.	TRBV18	TRBJ2-3	TRBD1	CASSPGTASTDTQYF	TGTGCCAGCTCACCAGGGACAGCTAGCACAGATACGCAGTATTTT
.	TRBV5-1	TRBJ1-2	.	CASSDPQAARDYGYTF	TGCGCCAGCAGCGACCCCCAGGCAGCTCGGGACTATGGCTACACCTTC
.	TRBV28	TRBJ1-1	TRBD1	CASSSTGDGGEAFF	TGTGCCAGCAGCTCCACAGGGGATGGGGGTGAAGCTTTCTTT
.	TRBV19	TRBJ1-4	TRBD1	CASSRDSKPTNEKLFF	TGTGCCAGTAGTAGGGACAGCAAACCAACTAATGAAAAACTGTTTTTT
.	TRBV4-2	TRBJ2-1	.	CASSQIPPNEQFF	TGTGCCAGCAGCCAGATACCCCCCAATGAGCAGTTCTTC
.	TRBV7-9	TRBJ2-1	.	CASSFSTIGDEQFF	TGTGCCAGCAGCTTCTCGACGATCGGGGATGAGCAGTTCTTC
.	TRBV7-3	TRBJ2-3	TRBD2	CASSLTSQGPPLIEREGCTDTQYF	TGTGCCAGCAGCTTAACGTCCCAAGGGCCCCCACTGATCGAGCGGGAGGGTTGCACAGATACGCAGTATTTT
.	TRBV5-4	TRBJ2-6	.	CASSLVGGWANVLTF	TGTGCCAGCAGCTTGGTGGGCGGCTGGGCCAACGTCCTGACTTTC
.	TRBV7-2	TRBJ2-2	TRBD2	CASSPGLLAGGGGELFF	TGTGCCAGCAGCCCAGGTCTCCTAGCGGGGGGCGGCGGGGAGCTGTTTTTT
.	TRBV11-1	TRBJ2-1	.	CASSLRSPGDEQFF	TGTGCCAGCAGCTTACGCTCCCCCGGCGATGAGCAGTTCTTC
.	TRBV18	TRBJ2-7	TRBD1	CASSPGRKTDRVGEQYF	TGTGCCAGCTCACCAGGCCGCAAGACGGACAGGGTAGGCGAGCAGTACTTC